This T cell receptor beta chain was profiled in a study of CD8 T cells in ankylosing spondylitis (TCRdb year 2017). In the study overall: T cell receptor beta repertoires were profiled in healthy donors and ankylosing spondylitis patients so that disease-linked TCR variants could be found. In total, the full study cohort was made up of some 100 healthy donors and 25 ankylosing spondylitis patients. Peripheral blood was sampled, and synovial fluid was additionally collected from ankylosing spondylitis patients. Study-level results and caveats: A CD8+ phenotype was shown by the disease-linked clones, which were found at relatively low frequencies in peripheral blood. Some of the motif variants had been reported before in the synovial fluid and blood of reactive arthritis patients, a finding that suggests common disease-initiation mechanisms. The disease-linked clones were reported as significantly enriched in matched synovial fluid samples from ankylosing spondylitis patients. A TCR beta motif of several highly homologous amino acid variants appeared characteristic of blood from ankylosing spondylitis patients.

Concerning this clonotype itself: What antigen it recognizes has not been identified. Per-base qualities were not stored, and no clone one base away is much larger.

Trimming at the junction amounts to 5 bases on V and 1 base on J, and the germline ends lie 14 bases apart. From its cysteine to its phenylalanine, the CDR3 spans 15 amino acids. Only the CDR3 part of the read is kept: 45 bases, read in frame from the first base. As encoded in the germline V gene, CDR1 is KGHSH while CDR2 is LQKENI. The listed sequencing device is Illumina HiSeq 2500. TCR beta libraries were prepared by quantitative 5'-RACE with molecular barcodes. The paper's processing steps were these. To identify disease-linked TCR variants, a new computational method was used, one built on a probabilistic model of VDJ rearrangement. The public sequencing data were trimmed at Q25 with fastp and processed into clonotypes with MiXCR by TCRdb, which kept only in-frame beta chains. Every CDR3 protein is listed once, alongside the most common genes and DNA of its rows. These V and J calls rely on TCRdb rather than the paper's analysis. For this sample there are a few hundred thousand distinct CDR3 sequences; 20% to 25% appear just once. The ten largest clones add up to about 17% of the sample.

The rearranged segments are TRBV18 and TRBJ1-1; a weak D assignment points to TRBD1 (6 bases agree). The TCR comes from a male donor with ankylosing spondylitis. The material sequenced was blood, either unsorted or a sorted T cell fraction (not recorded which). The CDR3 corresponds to CASSSQGLGNTEAFF. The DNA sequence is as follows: TGTGCCAGCTCATCCCAGGGGCTAGGGAACACTGAAGCTTTCTTT.